The source of this T cell receptor (beta chain) is a study of vaccination effects on CD4 cells after COVID-19. Looked up from germline, CDR1 is MNHEY and CDR2 is SVGEGT. The CDR3 extends over 16 amino acids. The V gene end was trimmed by 4 bases and the J gene end by 0 bases; junction bases not matched to a gene: 8. Following 10 days of culture, CD4+ T cells were isolated. For this clone: The antigen remains undetermined.

Repertoires were generated with immunoSEQ multiplex PCR, while TCRdb's copy carries only in-frame clones and drops some. The table lists approximately 58,000 clones, approximately 80% of them singletons, with approximately 2.8% in the top ten. The receptor was derived from a human donor who received a COVID-19 vaccine. The source was CD4+ T cells from PBMCs cultured without peptide, collected before COVID-19 vaccination. V usage is TRBV6-2 or TRBV6-3 and J usage is TRBJ2-5; 7 positions agree with TRBD1. The CDR3 region is CASSFSDRRHQETQYF. The CDR3 DNA reads as TGTGCCAGCAGTTTTTCGGACAGGAGACACCAAGAGACCCAGTACTTC.